The next 11 T cell receptor beta chains were all read from a single sample in a study of cytomegalovirus exposure and HLA in healthy donors. PCR primers comprised 60 Vbeta and 13 Jbeta primers. Sequencing used immunoSEQ multiplex PCR; TCRdb keeps in-frame clones, though not all of them. The data contain some 190,000 clones, under 85% of them singletons. The specimen sequenced was PBMCs. The receptor source for this set is a woman aged 18-29 years in good health and CMV-seronegative.

This clone was seen a few times. The gene calls are TRBV6-1 and TRBJ1-6, with 7 bases identical to TRBD1. Germline V CDR1 and CDR2: MNHNS, SASEGT. The CDR3 has 15 residues. V shed 3 bases and J 8 bases; nucleotides not matched to a gene: 7. The CDR3, as DNA: TGTGCCAGCAGTGACTGGACTCAGGGGGATTCACCCCTCCACTTT. Translation gives CASSDWTQGDSPLHF.

V gene TRBV28 combines with J gene TRBJ1-3; the D is unclear. CDR3 length: 15 residues. The germline CDR1 and CDR2 sequences are MDHEN and SYDVKM. The germline V and J ends were trimmed by 6 bases and 4 bases, with 16 bases remaining between them. The CDR3 DNA reads TGTGCCAGCAGCCTACAACCGACAACCGGAAACACCATATATTTT. It is translated as CASSLQPTTGNTIYF.

The CDR3 loop is CASSEERQGPSSYNEQFF. For the CDR3, the DNA is TGTGCCAGCAGTGAAGAGAGACAGGGTCCAAGCTCCTACAATGAGCAGTTCTTC. The gene calls are TRBV25-1 and TRBJ2-1, with TRBD1 identical over 7 bases. Germline-derived CDR1 and CDR2 are MGHDK and SYGVNS. There are 18 residues in the CDR3. Trimming took 2 bases from V and 0 from J; bases not matched to a gene: 10.

In its sample, this clone was seen a few times. The chain is built from TRBV4-1 and TRBJ2-3; 7 positions match TRBD1. The CDR3 spans 15 residues. V lost 0 bases to trimming and J lost 4 bases; unmatched junction nucleotides: 4. Germline lookup yields CDR1 MGHRA and CDR2 YSYEKL. This chain's CDR3 is CASSQDRGSADTQYF. The CDR3 DNA reads as TGCGCCAGCAGCCAAGACAGGGGGAGCGCAGATACGCAGTATTTT.

The chain has TRBV5-1 and TRBJ1-2; TRBD1 might be the D (5 bases). The length of the CDR3 is 13 residues. The germline V and J ends were trimmed by 0 bases and 4 bases, with 7 bases remaining between them. CDR1 is SGHRS and CDR2 is YFSETQ in the germline V gene. CDR3 sequence: CASSLDRSYGYTF. CDR3 in DNA: TGCGCCAGCAGCTTGGACAGGAGCTATGGCTACACCTTC.

This clone was recorded once. This chain connects TRBV27 to TRBJ2-7; TRBD2 matches at 10 bases. J was trimmed by 7 bases and V by 2 bases; bases with no gene match: 5. CDR1 and CDR2 from the germline V gene are MNHEY and SMNVEV (reference sequence). The CDR3 is made up of 14 amino acids. CDR3 nucleotide sequence: TGTGCCAGCAGTTTACTAGCGGGAGCGGGGGAGCAGTACTTC. Its protein product is CASSLLAGAGEQYF.

V is TRBV18 and J is TRBJ1-4, with TRBD1 identical over 9 bases. This CDR3 is built from 14 residues. The germline CDR1 and CDR2 sequences are KGHSH and LQKENI. The J segment lost 7 bases and the V segment lost 4 bases, leaving 4 bases of the junction unmatched. CDR3 DNA: TGTGCCAGCTCACGGGGACAGGGAGGTGAAAAACTGTTTTTT. Its protein is CASSRGQGGEKLFF.

The rearrangement joins TRBV19 to TRBJ2-2, with 9 bases lining up with TRBD2. V trimming: 5 bases; J trimming: 5 bases; junction bases outside the gene matches: 6. This CDR3 region has 15 residues. CDR1 and CDR2 from the germline V gene are LNHDA and SQIVND (reference sequence). The CDR3, as DNA: TGTGCCAGTAGTGTTAGCGGGAGATTTACCGGGGAGCTGTTTTTT. Encoded protein: CASSVSGRFTGELFF.

The rearrangement links TRBV28 to TRBJ2-1; D is perhaps TRBD2 (6 bases). V was clipped by 6 bases and J by 1 base, with 13 bases between them. The CDR3 spans 15 residues. CDR1 and CDR2 (germline): MDHEN, SYDVKM. This chain's CDR3 is CASRSRGSSYNEQFF. DNA for the CDR3: TGTGCCAGCAGATCTCGGGGGAGTTCCTACAATGAGCAGTTCTTC.

This chain uses TRBV28 with TRBJ2-7, with TRBD2 identical over 10 bases. CDR3 length: 15 residues. Germline V gene data show CDR1 as MDHEN and CDR2 as SYDVKM. V shed 3 bases and J 1 base; nucleotides not matched to a gene: 3. Here the CDR3 reads CASSFVAGGSYEQYF. As DNA, the CDR3 is TGTGCCAGCAGTTTTGTAGCGGGGGGATCCTACGAGCAGTACTTC.

V and J are TRBV28 and TRBJ2-5; 8 nucleotides match TRBD2. The germline CDR1 and CDR2 sequences are MDHEN and SYDVKM. This CDR3 comprises 14 residues. The V gene end was trimmed by 11 bases and the J gene end by 6 bases; junction bases not matched to a gene: 14. The CDR3 loop reads CAAQLSGSVKTQYF. CDR3 nucleotides: TGTGCCGCCCAACTCAGCGGGAGTGTCAAGACCCAGTACTTC. Supplemented by reference TRBV28 and TRBJ2-5, the full variable domain reads DVKVTQSSRYLVKRTGEKVFLECVQDMDHENMFWYRQDPGLGLRLIYFSYDVKMKEKGDIPEGYSVSREKKERFSLILESASTNQTSMYLCAAQLSGSVKTQYFGPGTRLLVL.